These 3 T cell receptor beta chains were all obtained from the same sample, sequenced in a study of cytomegalovirus exposure and HLA in healthy donors. 13 Jbeta primers and 60 Vbeta primers were used for the PCR. Assay: immunoSEQ multiplex PCR; the TCRdb copy retains only in-frame clones and omits some. This table has 150,000 to 200,000 clones, around 81% appearing once. Sequencing was done on a sample of PBMCs. These receptors all come from a woman aged 18-29 years in good health and CMV-seropositive.

V and J are TRBV29-1 and TRBJ2-7; a weak D match, TRBD2 (7 bases). The CDR3 runs 16 residues. Per germline, CDR1 SQVTM and CDR2 ANQGSEA. Deletions cut 5 bases from V and 2 bases from J, with 22 bases between. The CDR3 DNA sequence: TGCAGCGTTCGCCCCGGGGGGTCAGGGGATGCCTACGAGCAGTACTTC. As protein: CSVRPGGSGDAYEQYF.

This chain uses TRBV6-4 with TRBJ2-2; perhaps TRBD2 as D (6 bases). The CDR3 is 15 residues long. V shed 0 bases and J shed 4 bases, with 9 bases lying between them. Per the germline V gene, CDR1 is MRHNA and CDR2 is SNTAGT. In DNA, the CDR3 is TGTGCCAGCAGTGACTCTCGGCGGGGCACCGGGGAGCTGTTTTTT. Protein sequence: CASSDSRRGTGELFF.

The chain uses TRBV30 and TRBJ1-1, with a tentative D call TRBD1 (5 bases). Trimming stripped 5 bases from V and 8 bases from J, with 21 bases between. The CDR3 consists of 14 residues. Germline CDR1 and CDR2: GTSNPN and SVGIG (reference sequence). In DNA, the CDR3 is TGTGCCTGGGGTTTAGTAGGGGTTAGTTCCGAAGCTTTCTTT. This gives the protein CAWGLVGVSSEAFF.